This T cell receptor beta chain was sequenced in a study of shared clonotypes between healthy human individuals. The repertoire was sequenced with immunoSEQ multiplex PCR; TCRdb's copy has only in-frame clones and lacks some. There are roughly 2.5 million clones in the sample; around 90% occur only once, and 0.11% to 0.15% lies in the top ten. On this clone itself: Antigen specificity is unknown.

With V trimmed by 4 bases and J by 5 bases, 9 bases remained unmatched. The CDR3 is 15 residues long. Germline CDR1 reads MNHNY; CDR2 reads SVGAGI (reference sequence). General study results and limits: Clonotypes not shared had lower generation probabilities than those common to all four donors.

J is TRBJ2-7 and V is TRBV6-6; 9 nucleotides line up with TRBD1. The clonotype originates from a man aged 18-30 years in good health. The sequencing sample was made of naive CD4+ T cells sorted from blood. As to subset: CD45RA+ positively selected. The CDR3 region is CASSFRQGGTNEQYF. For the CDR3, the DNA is TGTGCCAGCAGTTTTCGACAGGGGGGAACTAACGAGCAGTACTTC.